Following are 13 T cell receptor beta chains from one sample sequenced in a study of T cells after yellow fever vaccination. TCRdb recomputed calls from the 5' RACE reads with MiXCR, one row per CDR3 protein. The sample records 550,000 or so distinct CDR3 sequences, 15% to 20% being singletons. This material consisted of PBMCs, taken 15 days after the yellow fever booster vaccination. The receptors here all came from a man under 40 who received the YFV17D yellow fever vaccine.

This clonotype was seen a handful of times. This chain connects TRBV12-3 or TRBV12-4 to TRBJ2-1, with D perhaps TRBD1 (5 bases). The CDR3 has 19 amino acids. Trimming took 5 bases from V and 7 from J, leaving 30 bases between them. CDR3 loop: CASSLRFVGQQINENEQFF. For the CDR3, the DNA is TGTGCCAGCAGTCTCCGGTTTGTAGGACAACAGATCAACGAGAATGAGCAGTTCTTC.

The V gene is TRBV11-2, the J gene TRBJ2-7, with TRBD2 as a possible D gene (6 bases). Per germline, CDR1 SGHAT and CDR2 FQNNGV. V lost 3 bases and J lost 2, with 17 bases in between. The CDR3 contains 16 residues. Here the CDR3 DNA reads TGTGCCAGCAGCTTCCACCCCGGGACTTCCGCCTACGAGCAGTACTTC. It yields the protein CASSFHPGTSAYEQYF.

V is TRBV12-3 or TRBV12-4 and J is TRBJ2-1, with 9 positions matching TRBD2. The CDR3 extends over 14 amino acids. Unmatched junction bases numbered 4, after V lost 5 bases and J lost 5 bases. This chain's CDR3 is CASSPWTSDNEQFF. The CDR3 nucleotides read TGTGCCAGCAGTCCTTGGACTAGCGACAATGAGCAGTTCTTC.

V gene TRBV10-3 combines with J gene TRBJ1-6; 8 bases are a match to TRBD1. There are 16 residues in the CDR3. V lost 6 bases, J lost 5 bases, and 9 bases stayed unmatched. Germline V CDR1 and CDR2: ENHRY, SYGVKD. The CDR3 coding sequence is TGTGCCATCAGATCTTCGACAGGGGAAAATAATTCACCCCTCCACTTT. Residues: CAIRSSTGENNSPLHF.

This clonotype occurred a few times. This chain links TRBV20-1 with TRBJ1-2; no clear D. CDR1 DFQATT and CDR2 SNEGSKA come from the germline V gene (reference sequence). Trimming pared 0 bases from V and 6 bases from J, leaving 5 bases between. CDR3 length: 11 amino acids. DNA for the CDR3: TGCAGTGCTAGAGATACCCATGGCTACACCTTC. It is translated as CSARDTHGYTF.

This chain connects TRBV5-1 to TRBJ2-7, with TRBD1 matching over 8 bases. CDR1 and CDR2 (germline): SGHRS, YFSETQ. The CDR3 covers 14 residues. V gave up 3 bases and J gave up 0 bases; unmatched junction bases: 2. The CDR3 bases are TGCGCCAGCAGCTACGGGACAGGCTCCTACGAGCAGTACTTC. Translated: CASSYGTGSYEQYF.

V and J are TRBV7-2 and TRBJ2-5; 14 bases match TRBD2. Trimming at V came to 5 bases and at J to 5 bases, leaving 1 base not matched to a gene. The germline V gene has CDR1 SGHTA and CDR2 FQGNSA. This CDR3 region has 14 residues. CDR3 residues: CASSRLAGGETQYF. The CDR3 DNA reads TGTGCCAGCAGCCGACTAGCGGGAGGGGAGACCCAGTACTTC.

This clonotype was counted between two and nine times. V usage is TRBV5-5 and J usage is TRBJ2-2, with D unresolved. Trimming shortened V by 1 base and J by 1 base, and 11 bases separated the two germline ends. This CDR3 region has 16 residues. Per the germline V gene, CDR1 is SGHKS and CDR2 is YYEKEE (reference sequence). The CDR3: CASSLSPTENTGELFF. In DNA form, the CDR3 reads TGTGCCAGCAGCTTGAGCCCTACTGAGAACACCGGGGAGCTGTTTTTT.

CDR3 residues: CASSKTSEGNIQYF. CDR3 bases: TGTGCCAGCAGTAAGACTAGCGAAGGAAACATTCAGTACTTC. The chain uses TRBV6-2 or TRBV6-3 and TRBJ2-4, with 8 bases identical to TRBD2. This CDR3 has 14 residues. V lost 5 bases, J lost 6 bases, and 6 bases stayed unmatched. Germline CDR1 reads MNHEY; CDR2 reads SVGEGT.

The chain couples TRBV30 to TRBJ2-7, with TRBD1 matching 8 bases. The ends lost 0 bases at V and 8 bases at J; junction bases unmatched: 9. The CDR3 sequence is 14 residues long. Germline values: CDR1 GTSNPN, CDR2 SVGIG (reference sequence). CDR3 DNA sequence: TGTGCCTGGAGTGTTCCCGGACAGGGAATACAGCAGTACTTC. As protein: CAWSVPGQGIQQYF.

The gene calls are TRBV20-1 and TRBJ2-7, with D possibly TRBD1 on 5 matching bases. CDR3 length equals 13 residues. Germline V lookup: CDR1 DFQATT, CDR2 SNEGSKA (reference sequence). Trimming removed 2 bases from V and 5 bases from J, with 13 bases in between. CDR3 in amino acids: CSARPAGNDEQYF. The CDR3 region has the DNA TGCAGTGCTAGACCGGCAGGGAACGACGAGCAGTACTTC.

This clonotype was counted a few times. This chain joins TRBV29-1 and TRBJ2-1; no clear D. The CDR3 runs 13 residues. V lost 2 bases and J 10 bases, leaving 15 bases between the germline ends. Germline CDR1 reads SQVTM; CDR2 reads ANQGSEA. The CDR3 sequence is CSVESAASREQFF. DNA for the CDR3: TGCAGCGTTGAATCTGCGGCTAGTCGGGAGCAGTTCTTC.

The rearrangement uses TRBV10-3 and TRBJ2-2; 7 nucleotides line up with TRBD2. The germline V gene encodes CDR1 ENHRY and CDR2 SYGVKD. This CDR3 has 15 residues. V was pared by 4 bases and J by 8 bases, with 10 bases of the junction left unmatched. For the CDR3, the DNA is TGTGCCATCAGTGCGGGTGCGGGAGAATCGGGGGAGCTGTTTTTT. It is translated as CAISAGAGESGELFF.